This note documents a single TCR beta chain sequence. This clone occurred a few times. It lacks a known antigen. Per-base qualities were not stored, and no clone one base away is much larger. Per the publication, the time point label means: cells obtained before transplantation from donor or recipient. CD3+CD4+ and CD3+CD8+ populations were FACS-sorted from unstimulated pre-transplant donor and recipient cells taken from spleen or lymph nodes. The receptor library was made with the immunoSEQ multiplex PCR assay. For most patients, genomic DNA was isolated with the Qiagen DNeasy Blood and Tissue Kit and shipped frozen to Adaptive Biotechnologies for TCR sequencing. Adaptive Biotechnologies carried out high-throughput TCR-beta CDR3 sequencing of genomic DNA for most patients. In the source study's methods: TCR sequencing data were retrieved from Adaptive's ImmunoSEQ software for roughly 17 patients, whereas three other patients were processed with MiXCR and VDJtools. CD4 versus CD8 sorting errors were corrected by removing sequences found in both subsets at a frequency ratio below 5:1. Because the origin of CDR3 nucleotide sequences shared between donor and recipient could not be assigned, those sequences were removed. To count as alloreactive, a clone needed at least 2-fold expansion over unstimulated cells and a minimum CFSE-low frequency of 0.002% (template counts) or 0.001% (read counts). Mappable clones were those detected in sequenced pre-transplant spleen, lymph node, or MLR CFSE-low populations of the donor or recipient. Cumulative frequency of alloreactive clones was calculated as a percentage of all sequences weighted by copy number. The immuneACCESS repertoire file appears here via TCRdb, limited to in-frame rearrangements. These files lack a portion of the clones; in checked studies, under half of the deficit traces to unresolved V genes, and the cause of the others is not known. V and J calls and clone size are copied from that table; D and trimming were computed from the DNA. The table for this sample lists around 88,000 clones; 80% to 95% of them were counted only once. The top ten constitute about 7.3% of the sample.

V is reduced by 3 bases and J by 6 bases, leaving a spacing of 6 bases between them. The CDR3 measures 11 amino acids from cysteine to phenylalanine. This entry keeps only the CDR3 DNA: 33 bases, framed from base 1. For CDR1 and CDR2, the germline V gene lists SNHLY and FYNNEI. This sample was included in a study of graft-versus-host responses after intestinal transplantation (dated by TCRdb to the early 2020s). For context, the study as a whole: The transplants that recipients received were multivisceral, liver-intestinal, or isolated intestinal. All recipients received anti-thymocyte globulin induction followed by maintenance tacrolimus and steroids for approximately 3 years. Graft-versus-host and host-versus-graft alloreactive T cell clones were tracked in the graft, circulation and bone marrow after intestinal transplantation using bulk TCR-beta CDR3 sequencing. Alloreactive clones were identified by sequencing pre-transplant mixed lymphocyte reaction products and comparing these products with unstimulated pre-transplant donor and recipient T cells. A cohort of approximately 23 intestinal transplant recipients, including one retransplant, was enrolled, and 3 patients lacking pretransplant specimens were excluded. A peak of at least 4% donor T cells among recipient peripheral blood mononuclear cells was the definition used for donor T cell macrochimerism. Instead of going to the commercial service, samples from a few later patients were sequenced in-house on an Illumina MiSeq and processed with MiXCR.

General findings and caveats noted by the study authors: Conclusions were limited by the relatively low number and heterogeneity of intestinal transplant patients. Peak levels of circulating GvH clones were associated with declines in HvG clones early after transplant. GvH clones turned up in recipient bone marrow, with some appearing earlier in ileal mucosa or blood, a pattern consistent with an intestinal mucosal origin. High GvH to HvG T cell clonal ratios were observed in the allografts of patients with donor T cell macrochimerism.

The sequence came from a human donor who was the organ donor for an intestinal transplant. The chain is assembled from TRBV2 and TRBJ2-7; the D segment cannot be called with confidence. The starting material was unstimulated CD8+ T cells sorted from spleen or lymph node cells, obtained before transplant. Read as DNA, the sequence is TGTGCCAGCAGTGATAGGCCCGAGCAGTACTTC. Translation gives CASSDRPEQYF.